This paragraph reports one T cell receptor beta chain. Its antigen is unidentified. This record comes from a study of glioma-infiltrating T cells after dendritic cell vaccination. Study-wide points: The cohort had few patients with full blood and tumor sets.

TCRB CDR3 was amplified from 2 ug genomic DNA or less. The PCR used 60 V beta and 13 J beta primers. TCRdb keeps only in-frame clones here, not all; method: immunoSEQ multiplex PCR. Of tens of thousands of clones in the sample, approximately 80% were seen once. All glioblastoma patients lacked an isocitrate dehydrogenase mutation. Per the germline V gene, CDR1 is MNHNY and CDR2 is SVGAGI (reference sequence). Trimming cost V 6 bases and J 5 bases; bases outside gene matches: 8. This CDR3 has 14 amino acids. Material: blood, obtained before dendritic cell vaccination. The rearrangement joins TRBV6-6 to TRBJ2-7, with TRBD1 matching 9 bases. The sequence derives from a human donor with glioblastoma. CDR3 nucleotides: TGTGCCAGCAGGCGGACAGGGGAGAAGAACGAGCAGTACTTC. This gives the protein CASRRTGEKNEQYF.